The rows below give T cell receptor beta chains drawn from one sample of a study of radiotherapy plus CTLA-4 blockade in lung cancer. Produced via immunoSEQ multiplex PCR; TCRdb's table is partial and in-frame only. Altogether 90,000 to 100,000 clones are present, almost 90% being singletons, with the ten largest covering more than 4.5%. This sample comprised peripheral blood, obtained from a patient treated with radiotherapy plus ipilimumab. Receptors were obtained from a human donor with non-small cell lung cancer that progressed on radiotherapy plus ipilimumab. Each CDR3 is given with its conserved first and last residue. A D gene is named only where the DNA matches it firmly. Expanded clones get a size class; other rows say once, few or many, or leave the size out.

v_gene,d_gene,j_gene,abundance,CDR3nt,CDR3aa
TRBV18,TRBD1,TRBJ1-2,few,TGTGCCAGCTCACCCTCCCAGGGGGCCAACTATGGCTACACCTTC,CASSPSQGANYGYTF
TRBV5-4,TRBD2,TRBJ2-3,-,TGTGCCAGCAGCTTGCGCCCTGCGGGAGCAGCAGATACGCAGTATTTT,CASSLRPAGAADTQYF
TRBV19,TRBD2,TRBJ2-1,-,TGTGCCAGTAACCGGCGGGCTAGCGGGGATAATGAGCAGTTCTTC,CASNRRASGDNEQFF
TRBV7-2,TRBD1,TRBJ1-1,-,TGTGCCAGCAGCCGACAGGGAGGGACTGAAGCTTTCTTT,CASSRQGGTEAFF
TRBV7-3,-,TRBJ2-7,-,TGTGCCAGCAGCTTATCCGGGAGTGCCAACGAGCAGTACTTC,CASSLSGSANEQYF
TRBV19,-,TRBJ1-1,-,TGTGCCAGCACCGGGACGATAATCACTGAAGCTTTCTTT,CASTGTIITEAFF
TRBV5-4,-,TRBJ1-1,-,TGTGCCAGCAGCTTGCCCAGTAGCGACACTGAAGCTTTCTTT,CASSLPSSDTEAFF
TRBV29-1,TRBD2,TRBJ2-1,-,TGCAGCGTTGACGGTAGCGGGATCTACAATGAGCAGTTCTTC,CSVDGSGIYNEQFF
TRBV7-9,-,TRBJ2-7,-,TGTGCCAGCAGCTATCCGGGGTTCTACGAGCAGTACTTC,CASSYPGFYEQYF
TRBV18,-,TRBJ2-7,-,TGTGCCAGCTCACCACCGGCCAGCGGGTCATCCTACGAGCAGTACTTC,CASSPPASGSSYEQYF
TRBV6-6,TRBD1,TRBJ2-2,-,TGTGCCAGCAGTTACACCCTCGGGACAGGACCCGGGGAGCTGTTTTTT,CASSYTLGTGPGELFF
TRBV5-1,-,TRBJ2-7,-,TGCGCCAGCAGCTTGGACGGGAGCGTAAGCTCCTACGAGCAGTACTTC,CASSLDGSVSSYEQYF
TRBV5-1,-,TRBJ2-7,-,TGCGCCAGCGGAGGGACATCTCCCTACGAGCAGTACTTC,CASGGTSPYEQYF
TRBV15,-,TRBJ2-1,once,TGTGCCACCAGCAGAGCTAACTGGGAGCAGTTCTTC,CATSRANWEQFF
TRBV6-5,TRBD2,TRBJ2-3,-,TGTGCCAGCAGTTTGGCGGGAGAGACAGATACGCAGTATTTT,CASSLAGETDTQYF
TRBV19,-,TRBJ2-7,-,TGTGCCAGAGTTTTCCGAGGAGACTTAGCCTACGAGCAGTACTTC,CARVFRGDLAYEQYF
TRBV9,TRBD2,TRBJ2-7,-,TGTGCCAGCAGCGTAGACCCCCCCGGGGGGGCGCTGGGGGAGCAGTACTTC,CASSVDPPGGALGEQYF
TRBV5-1,-,TRBJ1-4,-,TGCGCCAGCAGCTTGGAAGGCAGGGCTAGGGAAAAACTGTTTTTT,CASSLEGRAREKLFF
TRBV5-6,-,TRBJ2-3,-,TGTGCCAGCAGCTTAAACTCGGTCGGCGGTACGCAGTATTTT,CASSLNSVGGTQYF
TRBV29-1,-,TRBJ2-1,few,TGCAGCGTTGAGGGTCAGCACTCCTACAATGAGCAGTTCTTC,CSVEGQHSYNEQFF
TRBV19,TRBD2,TRBJ2-1,-,TGTGCCAGTAGTCCCAAGCGGGGGACTGGGCGGGCCTACAATGAGCAGTTCTTC,CASSPKRGTGRAYNEQFF
TRBV9,-,TRBJ1-4,-,TGTGCCAGCAGCGTCCGACATGAATCAACTAATGAAAAACTGTTTTTT,CASSVRHESTNEKLFF
TRBV2,-,TRBJ1-2,-,TGTGCCAGCCGTCACAGGGACCTTAACTATGGCTACACCTTC,CASRHRDLNYGYTF
TRBV7-8,-,TRBJ2-7,-,TGTGCCAGCAGCTTTCAGTTAGCGTCACCTTCCCGCGAGCAGTACTTC,CASSFQLASPSREQYF
TRBV2,-,TRBJ2-4,-,TGTGCCAGCAGTGTGTCGGGGAGTCTAGCCAAAAACATTCAGTACTTC,CASSVSGSLAKNIQYF
TRBV5-1,TRBD2,TRBJ2-2,-,TGCGCCAGCAGCTTGGAGTTGCCGGGACTAGTAGCCGGGGAGCTGTTTTTT,CASSLELPGLVAGELFF
TRBV7-9,TRBD2,TRBJ2-3,-,TGTGCCAGCAGCCCTTGGGCTAGCGGGAGCGTTCTCACAGATACGCAGTATTTT,CASSPWASGSVLTDTQYF
TRBV9,-,TRBJ2-5,-,TGTGCCAGCAGCGTAGGGCAGGGGCAAGAGACCCAGTACTTC,CASSVGQGQETQYF
TRBV5-6,-,TRBJ2-5,-,TGTGCCAGCAGCCCCTGGGGGATCCAAGAGACCCAGTACTTC,CASSPWGIQETQYF
TRBV29-1,-,TRBJ2-1,-,TGCAGCGTTGGTTTGGATGAGCAGTTCTTC,CSVGLDEQFF